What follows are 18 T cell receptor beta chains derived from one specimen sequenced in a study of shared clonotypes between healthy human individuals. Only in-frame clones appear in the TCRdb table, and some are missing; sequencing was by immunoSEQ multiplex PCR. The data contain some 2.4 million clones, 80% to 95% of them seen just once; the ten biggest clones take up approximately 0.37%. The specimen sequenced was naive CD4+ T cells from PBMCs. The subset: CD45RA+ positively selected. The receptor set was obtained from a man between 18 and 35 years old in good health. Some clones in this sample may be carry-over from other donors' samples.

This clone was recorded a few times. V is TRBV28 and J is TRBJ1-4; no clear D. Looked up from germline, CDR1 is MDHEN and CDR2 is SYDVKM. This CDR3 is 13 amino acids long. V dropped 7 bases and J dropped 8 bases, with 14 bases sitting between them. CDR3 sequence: CASTLPKWEKLFF. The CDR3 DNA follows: TGTGCCAGCACTCTACCCAAGTGGGAAAAACTGTTTTTT.

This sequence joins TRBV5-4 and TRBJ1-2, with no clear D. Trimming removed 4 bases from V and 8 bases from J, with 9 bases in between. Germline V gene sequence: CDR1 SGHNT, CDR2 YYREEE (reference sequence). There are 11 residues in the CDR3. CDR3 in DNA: TGTGCCAGCAGCAGGTCGCGGGGCTACACCTTC. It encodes CASSRSRGYTF. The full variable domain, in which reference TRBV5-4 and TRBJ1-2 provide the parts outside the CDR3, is ETGVTQSPTHLIKTRGQQVTLRCSSQSGHNTVSWYQQALGQGPQFIFQYYREEENGRGNFPPRFSGLQFPNYSSELNVNALELDDSALYLCASSRSRGYTFGSGTRLTVV.

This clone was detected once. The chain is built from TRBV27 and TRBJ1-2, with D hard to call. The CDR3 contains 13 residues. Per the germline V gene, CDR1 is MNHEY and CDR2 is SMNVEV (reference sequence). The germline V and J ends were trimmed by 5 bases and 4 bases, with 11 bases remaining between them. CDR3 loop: CASSRTGIYGYTF. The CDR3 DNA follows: TGTGCCAGCAGTAGAACCGGGATCTATGGCTACACCTTC.

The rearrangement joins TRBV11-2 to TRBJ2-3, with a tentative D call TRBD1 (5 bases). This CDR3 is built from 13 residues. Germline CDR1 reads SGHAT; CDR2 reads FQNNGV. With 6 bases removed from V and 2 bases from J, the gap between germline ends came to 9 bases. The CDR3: CASSPGITDTQYF. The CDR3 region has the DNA TGTGCCAGCAGTCCAGGGATCACAGATACGCAGTATTTT.

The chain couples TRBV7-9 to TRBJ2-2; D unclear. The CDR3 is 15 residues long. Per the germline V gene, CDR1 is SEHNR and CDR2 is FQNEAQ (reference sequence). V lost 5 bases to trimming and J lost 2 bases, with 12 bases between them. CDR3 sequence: CASSPQRGNTGELFF. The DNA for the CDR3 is TGTGCCAGCAGCCCCCAGAGAGGTAACACCGGGGAGCTGTTTTTT.

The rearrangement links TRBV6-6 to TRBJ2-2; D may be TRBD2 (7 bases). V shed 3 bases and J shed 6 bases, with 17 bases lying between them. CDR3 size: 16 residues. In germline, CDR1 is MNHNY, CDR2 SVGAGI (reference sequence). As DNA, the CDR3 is TGTGCCAGCAGTTATTTAGGGGGGAGGGCCGCCGGGGAGCTGTTTTTT. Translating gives CASSYLGGRAAGELFF.

The CDR3 spells CASNRDRGTYEQYF. Here the CDR3 DNA reads TGTGCCAGCAACCGGGACAGGGGGACCTACGAGCAGTACTTC. The V call is TRBV6-1, the J call TRBJ2-7, with TRBD1 identical over 11 bases. Unmatched junction bases numbered 4, after V lost 7 bases and J lost 2 bases. Germline CDR1 MNHNS, CDR2 SASEGT. The CDR3 is made up of 14 amino acids.

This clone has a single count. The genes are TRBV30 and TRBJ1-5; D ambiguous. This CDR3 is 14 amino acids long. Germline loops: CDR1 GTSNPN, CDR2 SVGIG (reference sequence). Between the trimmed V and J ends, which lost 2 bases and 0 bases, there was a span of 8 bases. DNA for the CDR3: TGTGCCTGGAGTCTCTTGAATAGCAATCAGCCCCAGCATTTT. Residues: CAWSLLNSNQPQHF.

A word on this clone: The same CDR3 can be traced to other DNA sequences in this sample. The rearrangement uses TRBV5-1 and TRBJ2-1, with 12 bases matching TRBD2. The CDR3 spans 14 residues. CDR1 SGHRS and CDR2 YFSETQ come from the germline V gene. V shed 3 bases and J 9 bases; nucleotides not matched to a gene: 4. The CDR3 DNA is TGCGCCAGCAGCTCAGGACTAGCGGGAAGTGAGCAGTTCTTC. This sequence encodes CASSSGLAGSEQFF.

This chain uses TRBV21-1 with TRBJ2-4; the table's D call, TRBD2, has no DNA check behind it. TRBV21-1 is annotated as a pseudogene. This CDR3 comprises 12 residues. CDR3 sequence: CASSKDGYIQYF. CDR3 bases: TGTGCCAGCAGCAAAGACGGGTACATTCAGTACTTC.

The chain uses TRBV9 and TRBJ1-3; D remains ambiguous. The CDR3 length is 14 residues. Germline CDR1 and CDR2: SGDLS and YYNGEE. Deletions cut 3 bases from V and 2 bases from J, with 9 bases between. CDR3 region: CASSEQRAGNTIYF. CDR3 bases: TGTGCCAGCAGCGAGCAGAGGGCTGGAAACACCATATATTTT.

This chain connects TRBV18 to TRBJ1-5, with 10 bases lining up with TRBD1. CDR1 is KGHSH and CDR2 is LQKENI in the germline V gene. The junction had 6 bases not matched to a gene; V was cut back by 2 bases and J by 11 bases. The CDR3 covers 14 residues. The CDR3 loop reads CASSPGTGEVAQHF. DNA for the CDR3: TGTGCCAGCTCACCAGGGACAGGGGAAGTTGCCCAGCATTTT.

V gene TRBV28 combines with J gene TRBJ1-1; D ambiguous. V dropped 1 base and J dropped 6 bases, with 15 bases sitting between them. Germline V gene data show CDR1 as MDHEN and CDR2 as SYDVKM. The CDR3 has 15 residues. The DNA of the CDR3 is TGTGCCAGCAGTTTATCATCGGGTCCTACTTCTGAAGCTTTCTTT. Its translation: CASSLSSGPTSEAFF. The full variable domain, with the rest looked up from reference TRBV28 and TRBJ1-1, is DVKVTQSSRYLVKRTGEKVFLECVQDMDHENMFWYRQDPGLGLRLIYFSYDVKMKEKGDIPEGYSVSREKKERFSLILESASTNQTSMYLCASSLSSGPTSEAFFGQGTRLTVV.

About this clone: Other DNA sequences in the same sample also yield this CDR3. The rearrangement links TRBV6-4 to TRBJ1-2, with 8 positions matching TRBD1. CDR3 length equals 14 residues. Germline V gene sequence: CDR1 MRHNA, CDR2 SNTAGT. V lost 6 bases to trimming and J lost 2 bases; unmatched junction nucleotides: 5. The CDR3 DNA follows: TGTGCCAGCAGACCGGACAGGGCCAACTATGGCTACACCTTC. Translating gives CASRPDRANYGYTF.

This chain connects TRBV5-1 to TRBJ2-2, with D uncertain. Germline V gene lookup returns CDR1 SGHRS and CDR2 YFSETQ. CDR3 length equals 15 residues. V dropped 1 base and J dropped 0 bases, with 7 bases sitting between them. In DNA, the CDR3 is TGCGCCAGCAGCTTGCCCCCCGCGAACACCGGGGAGCTGTTTTTT. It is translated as CASSLPPANTGELFF. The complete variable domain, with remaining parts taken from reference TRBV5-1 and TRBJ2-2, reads KAGVTQTPRYLIKTRGQQVTLSCSPISGHRSVSWYQQTPGQGLQFLFEYFSETQRNKGNFPGRFSGRQFSNSRSEMNVSTLELGDSALYLCASSLPPANTGELFFGEGSRLTVL.

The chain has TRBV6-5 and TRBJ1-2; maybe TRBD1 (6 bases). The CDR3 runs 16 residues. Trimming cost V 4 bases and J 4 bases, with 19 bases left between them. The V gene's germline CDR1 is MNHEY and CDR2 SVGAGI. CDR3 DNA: TGTGCCAGCAGTTTGACAGGTTCCCCTCACCTCTATGGCTACACCTTC. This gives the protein CASSLTGSPHLYGYTF.

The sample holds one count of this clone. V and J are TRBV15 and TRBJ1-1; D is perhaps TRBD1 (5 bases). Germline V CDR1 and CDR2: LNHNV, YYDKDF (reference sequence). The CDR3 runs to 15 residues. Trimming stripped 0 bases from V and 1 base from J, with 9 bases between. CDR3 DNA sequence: TGTGCCACCAGCAGAGAGGCAGGGTGGAACACTGAAGCTTTCTTT. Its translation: CATSREAGWNTEAFF.

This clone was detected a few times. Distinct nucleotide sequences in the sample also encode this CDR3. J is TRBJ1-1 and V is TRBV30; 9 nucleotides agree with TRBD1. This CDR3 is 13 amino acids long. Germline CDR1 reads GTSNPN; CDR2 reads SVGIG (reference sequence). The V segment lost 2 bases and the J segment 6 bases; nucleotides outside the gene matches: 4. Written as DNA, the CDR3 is TGTGCCTGGAGTCCGGACAGGGGAGCTGAAGCTTTCTTT. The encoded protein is CAWSPDRGAEAFF.